A single sample is the source of the 3 T cell receptor beta chains below, sequenced in a study of identical twins. Each CDR3 protein is one row after TCRdb ran MiXCR on the 5' RACE reads. The top ten clones hold about an eighth of a sample with roughly 720,000 distinct CDR3 sequences, 15% to 20% of them seen once. This sample also appeared in a second study, on T cells expressing NK-cell markers.

Sequenced material: PBMCs. These receptors came from a woman between 18 and 30 years old in good health.

V and J are TRBV27 and TRBJ2-1; TRBD2 matches 7 bases. Germline CDR1 is MNHEY and CDR2 is SMNVEV (reference sequence). J lost 4 bases, V lost 5 bases, and 14 bases had no gene match. The CDR3 consists of 17 residues. The CDR3 region is CASSATLKRGLYNEQFF. The CDR3 bases are TGTGCCAGCAGTGCTACCCTTAAGCGGGGCCTTTACAATGAGCAGTTCTTC.

This chain joins TRBV3-1 and TRBJ2-2; 7 positions agree with TRBD1. The CDR3 is 16 amino acids. The germline V gene encodes CDR1 LGHDT and CDR2 YNNKEL (reference sequence). V lost 1 base to trimming and J lost 4 bases; unmatched junction nucleotides: 6. The CDR3, as DNA: TGTGCCAGCAGCCAAGGTGGGGCAGGGGGCACCGGGGAGCTGTTTTTT. Amino acids: CASSQGGAGGTGELFF.

V usage is TRBV7-3 and J usage is TRBJ2-3, with D tentatively TRBD2 (6 bases). Germline CDR1 is SGHTA and CDR2 is FQGTGA. V lost 2 bases and J 5 bases, leaving 11 bases between the germline ends. The CDR3 runs 14 residues. In DNA, the CDR3 is TGTGCCAGCAGCTTAGGGGTGGGGGGAGATACGCAGTATTTT. It is translated as CASSLGVGGDTQYF.